The 18 T cell receptor beta chains presented below share a single source sample, sequenced in a study of shared clonotypes between healthy human individuals. Naive CD8 isolation took CD45RO-negative cells positively selected for CCR7 and excluded terminally differentiated effector memory CD45RA+ cells. Some clones are missing from TCRdb's copy, which holds only in-frame ones; the method was immunoSEQ multiplex PCR. This sample carries about 2.2 million clones, roughly 95% of them seen once, and the ten largest clones take around 1.7%. The specimen sequenced was naive CD8+ T cells from PBMCs. The receptors were sampled from a man aged 18-30 years in good health. Some clones in this sample may be carry-over from other donors' samples.

The rearrangement joins TRBV5-8 to TRBJ1-5; D may be TRBD1 (5 bases). Trimming cost V 3 bases and J 3 bases, with 19 bases left between them. The CDR3 has 17 amino acids. CDR1 SGHTS and CDR2 YDEGEE come from the germline V gene. The CDR3 bases are TGTGCCAGCAGCTCCTGGCCTCAGCAACAGGACAATCAGCCCCAGCATTTT. It codes for CASSSWPQQQDNQPQHF.

This chain uses TRBV9 with TRBJ2-1, with 7 bases identical to TRBD2. The CDR3 runs 18 residues. CDR1 and CDR2 (germline): SGDLS, YYNGEE. J was trimmed by 3 bases and V by 0 bases; bases with no gene match: 12. Here the CDR3 reads CASSVVGGGPSIYNEQFF. The CDR3 nucleotides read TGTGCCAGCAGCGTAGTTGGGGGAGGGCCCTCGATCTACAATGAGCAGTTCTTC.

This CDR3 reads CASSLKADSSYEQYF. CDR3 coding DNA: TGTGCCAGCAGCCTCAAGGCGGATTCATCCTACGAGCAGTACTTC. The rearrangement links TRBV7-8 to TRBJ2-7; D remains unclear. Trimming took 5 bases from V and 1 from J, leaving 15 bases between them. Germline assignment: CDR1 SGHVS and CDR2 FQNEAQ. The length of the CDR3 is 15 residues.

The chain carries TRBV4-1 and TRBJ1-2, with D perhaps TRBD1 (5 bases). The CDR3 runs 18 residues. With 2 bases removed from V and 5 bases from J, the gap between germline ends came to 24 bases. Per germline, CDR1 MGHRA and CDR2 YSYEKL. CDR3 in DNA: TGCGCCAGCAGCCAACGACCGGGGGACGGGGAGATGAGGTATGGCTACACCTTC. It codes for CASSQRPGDGEMRYGYTF.

The rearrangement links TRBV11-2 to TRBJ2-1; 9 bases line up with TRBD2. V shed 1 base and J 4 bases; nucleotides not matched to a gene: 8. Germline CDR1 and CDR2: SGHAT and FQNNGV. This CDR3 is built from 17 residues. This chain's CDR3 is CASSLGVAGVRYNEQFF. The CDR3 bases are TGTGCCAGCAGCTTAGGGGTAGCGGGAGTGAGGTACAATGAGCAGTTCTTC.

The gene calls are TRBV27 and TRBJ1-1; D gene uncertain. V was clipped by 5 bases and J by 6 bases, with 13 bases between them. CDR3 length: 13 amino acids. Germline CDR1 MNHEY, CDR2 SMNVEV (reference sequence). The CDR3 DNA reads as TGTGCCAGCAGTCAGGCCCTGGACCCTGAAGCTTTCTTT. This gives the protein CASSQALDPEAFF.

The chain uses TRBV9 and TRBJ1-5; D may be TRBD1 (5 bases). The CDR3 loop spans 15 amino acids. Germline-derived CDR1 and CDR2 are SGDLS and YYNGEE. V was pared by 2 bases and J by 4 bases, with 13 bases between. CDR3 residues: CASSVTGSVNQPQHF. CDR3 in DNA: TGTGCCAGCAGCGTCACAGGTTCGGTAAATCAGCCCCAGCATTTT.

The rearrangement links TRBV19 to TRBJ2-1; 8 bases are shared with TRBD1. CDR1 LNHDA and CDR2 SQIVND come from the germline V gene (reference sequence). The CDR3 loop spans 14 amino acids. Unmatched junction bases numbered 7, after V lost 3 bases and J lost 9 bases. The CDR3, as DNA: TGTGCCAGTAGTATTCCGGGACAGGCGGGTGAGCAGTTCTTC. Protein sequence: CASSIPGQAGEQFF. Full variable domain (missing parts from reference TRBV19 and TRBJ2-1): DGGITQSPKYLFRKEGQNVTLSCEQNLNHDAMYWYRQDPGQGLRLIYYSQIVNDFQKGDIAEGYSVSREKKESFPLTVTSAQKNPTAFYLCASSIPGQAGEQFFGPGTRLTVL.

The chain recombines TRBV6-5 with TRBJ2-1, with unresolved D. Germline loops: CDR1 MNHEY, CDR2 SVGAGI. The V end lost 2 bases, the J end lost 7 bases, and 9 bases lay between the germline ends. CDR3 length equals 13 residues. The CDR3: CASSYLTGNEQFF. The CDR3 DNA is TGTGCCAGCAGTTACCTCACCGGGAATGAGCAGTTCTTC.

The chain recombines TRBV30 with TRBJ2-5; no firm D call. Trimming cost V 2 bases and J 5 bases, with 9 bases left between them. The CDR3 loop spans 12 amino acids. Germline V gene lookup returns CDR1 GTSNPN and CDR2 SVGIG (reference sequence). The DNA of the CDR3 is TGTGCCTGGAGTTGGTTGGGCGAGACCCAGTACTTC. Translation: CAWSWLGETQYF.

The rearrangement uses TRBV7-9 and TRBJ2-2; no clear D gene. The CDR3 is 16 amino acids. V lost 4 bases and J lost 0, with 12 bases in between. Per germline, CDR1 SEHNR and CDR2 FQNEAQ (reference sequence). The CDR3 DNA follows: TGTGCCAGCAGCTCGACTGACCCCGCGAACACCGGGGAGCTGTTTTTT. Residues: CASSSTDPANTGELFF.

The chain has TRBV12-5 and TRBJ1-1; D remains unclear. Deletions cut 9 bases from V and 0 bases from J, with 11 bases between. Germline V gives CDR1 LGHNT, CDR2 FRNRAP. The CDR3 totals 13 residues. This CDR3 is CASKGLMNTEAFF. The CDR3 coding sequence is TGTGCTAGCAAGGGTTTGATGAACACTGAAGCTTTCTTT.

The CDR3 DNA reads as TGTGCCAGTAGTATAAGGGGGACAGGACGAAAGGGTGACGGCTACACCTTC. The encoded protein is CASSIRGTGRKGDGYTF. The chain uses TRBV19 and TRBJ1-2; 8 bases fit TRBD1. The CDR3 extends over 17 amino acids. J lost 8 bases, V lost 2 bases, and 16 bases had no gene match. CDR1 is LNHDA, CDR2 SQIVND, per germline (reference sequence). Variable domain in full (rest from reference TRBV19 and TRBJ1-2): DGGITQSPKYLFRKEGQNVTLSCEQNLNHDAMYWYRQDPGQGLRLIYYSQIVNDFQKGDIAEGYSVSREKKESFPLTVTSAQKNPTAFYLCASSIRGTGRKGDGYTFGSGTRLTVV.

Concerning this clone: A read error may explain this, as a much larger clone is one base away. The chain is built from TRBV4-2 and TRBJ1-1; D unresolved. CDR1 LGHNA and CDR2 YNFKEQ come from the germline V gene. Trimming took off 5 bases at V and 1 base at J, with 2 bases between the two ends. CDR3 length equals 11 residues. The CDR3 region is CASSWNTEAFF. The CDR3 nucleotides read TGTGCCAGCAGCTGGAACACTGAAGCTTTCTTT.

The chain is built from TRBV6-6 and TRBJ1-4; D perhaps matches TRBD1 (6 bases). CDR1 and CDR2 from the germline V gene are MNHNY and SVGAGI (reference sequence). Trimming stripped 6 bases from V and 6 bases from J, with 20 bases between. This CDR3 is built from 16 residues. CDR3 protein: CASRRRGGGLDEKLFF. CDR3 DNA sequence: TGTGCCAGCAGACGCCGTGGGGGGGGGCTTGATGAAAAACTGTTTTTT.

The chain employs TRBV5-1 and TRBJ2-5; tentative D call: TRBD1 (5 bases). Germline CDR1 and CDR2: SGHRS and YFSETQ. The CDR3 sequence is 14 residues long. V was shortened by 3 bases and J by 4 bases, with 13 bases between the two germline ends. The CDR3 DNA reads as TGCGCCAGCAGCTATGCCAGGGTGGGAGAGACCCAGTACTTC. Translated: CASSYARVGETQYF.

The V gene is TRBV10-2, the J gene TRBJ1-1, with D perhaps TRBD1 (6 bases). Germline V gene sequence: CDR1 WSHSY, CDR2 SAAADI. V was cut by 3 bases and J by 4 bases, with 12 bases left in between. This CDR3 has 14 amino acids. The CDR3 region is CASSDRGASTEAFF. The CDR3 DNA is TGCGCCAGCAGTGATAGGGGGGCGAGCACTGAAGCTTTCTTT.

This clone was seen once. This chain uses TRBV7-9 with TRBJ2-1; 13 positions match TRBD2. With V trimmed by 5 bases and J by 8 bases, 6 bases remained unmatched. This CDR3 has 15 amino acids. Germline V gives CDR1 SEHNR, CDR2 FQNEAQ (reference sequence). The DNA for the CDR3 is TGTGCCAGCAGCCGCGGACTAGCGGGAGTGCATGAGCAGTTCTTC. As protein: CASSRGLAGVHEQFF.